This T cell receptor (beta chain) stems from a study of spatial heterogeneity in lung cancer. The CDR3 length is 16 residues. Germline-derived CDR1 and CDR2 are MNHEY and SVGAGI. Trimming at V came to 0 bases and at J to 7 bases, leaving 9 bases not matched to a gene. Time point denoted: sample taken at primary tumor resection. The sequenced material consisted of unsorted whole RNA from tumor, nontumor lung or frozen PBMC. A single record per CDR3 protein comes from TCRdb applying MiXCR to the 5' RACE reads. The top ten hold roughly 18% of the sample, which has 6,000 to 7,500 distinct CDR3 sequences, about a fifth seen once.

The sequencing used PBMCs, collected at surgery. The chain couples TRBV6-5 to TRBJ2-1; 7 positions match TRBD2. The receptor comes from a female donor with early-stage non-small cell lung cancer. The CDR3 DNA reads TGTGCCAGCAGTTACTCGCCGGGGGAGGGTATAAATGAGCAGTTCTTC. Translated, it gives CASSYSPGEGINEQFF.